The clone carrying this T cell receptor beta chain was recorded once. Its specificity is not known. The sample comes from a study of cytomegalovirus exposure and HLA in healthy donors. Study summary: An early data release held tens of millions of unique TCRs from HLA-typed donors. The study's findings and limits: Previously analyzed data showed that most TCR beta V segments were productive at a frequency of about 90% or about 30%.

The PCR used 60 Vbeta and 13 Jbeta primers. TCRdb's copy holds only in-frame clones and misses some; the assay was immunoSEQ multiplex PCR. Found here are tens of thousands of clones, around three quarters of them singletons; the top ten hold approximately 9%. At sampling all donors were nominally healthy, likely with unrecorded immune exposures. Between the trimmed V and J ends, which lost 3 bases and 3 bases, there was a span of 11 bases. The CDR3 is 15 amino acids. Germline assignment: CDR1 MNHEY and CDR2 SMNVEV (reference sequence). The genes are TRBV27 and TRBJ1-4, with D possibly matching TRBD1 (5 bases). The receptor's source is a man in his sixties in good health and CMV-seronegative. The sample consisted of PBMCs. CDR3 in DNA: TGTGCCAGCAGTTTGTACAGGTTGGCTAATGAAAAACTGTTTTTT. The encoded protein is CASSLYRLANEKLFF.